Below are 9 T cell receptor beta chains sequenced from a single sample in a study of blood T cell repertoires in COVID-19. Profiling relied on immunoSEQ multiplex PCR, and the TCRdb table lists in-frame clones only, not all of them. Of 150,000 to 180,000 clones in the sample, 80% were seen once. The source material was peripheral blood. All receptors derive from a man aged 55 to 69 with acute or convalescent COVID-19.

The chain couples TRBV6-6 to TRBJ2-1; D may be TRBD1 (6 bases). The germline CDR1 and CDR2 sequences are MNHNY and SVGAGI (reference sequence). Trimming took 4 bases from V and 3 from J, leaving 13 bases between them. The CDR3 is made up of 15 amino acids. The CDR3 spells CASSSPGVDYNEQFF. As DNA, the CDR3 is TGTGCCAGCAGTTCCCCAGGGGTCGACTACAATGAGCAGTTCTTC.

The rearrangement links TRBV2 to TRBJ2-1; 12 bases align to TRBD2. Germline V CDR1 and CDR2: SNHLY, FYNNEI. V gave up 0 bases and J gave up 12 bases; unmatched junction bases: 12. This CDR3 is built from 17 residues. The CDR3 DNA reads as TGTGCCAGCAGTGAAGCGCGGCTAGCGGGGGGGCGTAAGGTGCAGTTCTTC. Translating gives CASSEARLAGGRKVQFF.

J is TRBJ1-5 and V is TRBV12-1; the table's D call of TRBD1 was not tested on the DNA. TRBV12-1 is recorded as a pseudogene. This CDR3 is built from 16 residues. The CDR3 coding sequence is TGTGCCAGCAGGTCCAGGGGGACCATGGCCAATCAGCCCCAGCATTTT. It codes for CASRSRGTMANQPQHF.

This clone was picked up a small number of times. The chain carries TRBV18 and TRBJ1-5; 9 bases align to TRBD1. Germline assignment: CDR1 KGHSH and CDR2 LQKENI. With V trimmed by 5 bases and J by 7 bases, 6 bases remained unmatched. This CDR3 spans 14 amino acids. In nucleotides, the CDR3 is TGTGCCAGCTCAAAGGACAGGGGTGAACAGCCCCAGCATTTT. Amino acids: CASSKDRGEQPQHF.

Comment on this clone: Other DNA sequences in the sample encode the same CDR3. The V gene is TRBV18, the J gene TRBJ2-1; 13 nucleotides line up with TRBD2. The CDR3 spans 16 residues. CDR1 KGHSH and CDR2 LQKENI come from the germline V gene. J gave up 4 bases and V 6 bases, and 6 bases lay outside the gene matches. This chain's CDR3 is CASSLGTSGIYNEQFF. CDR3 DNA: TGTGCCAGCTCCCTTGGGACTAGCGGGATTTACAATGAGCAGTTCTTC.

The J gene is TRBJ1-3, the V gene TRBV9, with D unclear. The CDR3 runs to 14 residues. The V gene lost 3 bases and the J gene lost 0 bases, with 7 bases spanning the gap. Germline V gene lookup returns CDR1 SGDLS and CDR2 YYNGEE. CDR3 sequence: CASSGRHSGNTIYF. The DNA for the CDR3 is TGTGCCAGCAGCGGACGACACTCTGGAAACACCATATATTTT.

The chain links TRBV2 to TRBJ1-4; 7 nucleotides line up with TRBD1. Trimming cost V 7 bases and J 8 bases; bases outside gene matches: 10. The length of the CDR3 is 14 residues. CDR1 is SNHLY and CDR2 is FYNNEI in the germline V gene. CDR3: CASTGRQGSEKLFF. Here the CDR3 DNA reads TGTGCCAGCACCGGCCGACAGGGATCCGAAAAACTGTTTTTT. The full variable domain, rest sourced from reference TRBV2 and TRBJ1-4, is EPEVTQTPSHQVTQMGQEVILRCVPISNHLYFYWYRQILGQKVEFLVSFYNNEISEKSEIFDDQFSVERPDGSNFTLKIRSTKLEDSAMYFCASTGRQGSEKLFFGSGTQLSVL.

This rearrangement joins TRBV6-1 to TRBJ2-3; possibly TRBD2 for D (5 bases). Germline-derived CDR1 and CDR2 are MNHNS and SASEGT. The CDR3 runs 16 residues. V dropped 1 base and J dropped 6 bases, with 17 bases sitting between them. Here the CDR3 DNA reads TGTGCCAGCAGTGAAGAACATAGGACTTGGGTGGATACGCAGTATTTT. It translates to CASSEEHRTWVDTQYF.

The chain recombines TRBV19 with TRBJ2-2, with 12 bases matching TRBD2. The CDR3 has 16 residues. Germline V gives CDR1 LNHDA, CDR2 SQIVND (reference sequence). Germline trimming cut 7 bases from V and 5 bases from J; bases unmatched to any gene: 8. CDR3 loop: CASTTTSGSGTGELFF. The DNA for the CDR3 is TGTGCCAGTACCACGACTAGCGGGAGTGGGACCGGGGAGCTGTTTTTT.